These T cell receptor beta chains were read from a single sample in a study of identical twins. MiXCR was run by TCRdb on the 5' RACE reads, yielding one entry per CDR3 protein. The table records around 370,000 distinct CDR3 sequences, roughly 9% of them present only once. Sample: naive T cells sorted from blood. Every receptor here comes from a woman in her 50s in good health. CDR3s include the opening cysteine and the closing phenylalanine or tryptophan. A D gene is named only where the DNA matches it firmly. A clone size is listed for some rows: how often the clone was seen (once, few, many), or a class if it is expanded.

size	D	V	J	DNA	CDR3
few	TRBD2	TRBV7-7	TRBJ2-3	TGTGCCAGCAGCTTAGTAGCGGGAGCGGGGGATACGCAGTATTTT	CASSLVAGAGDTQYF
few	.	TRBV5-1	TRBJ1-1	TGCGCCAGCAGCACTGACAGATTAATGAACACTGAAGCTTTCTTT	CASSTDRLMNTEAFF
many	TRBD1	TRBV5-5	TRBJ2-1	TGTGCCAGCATTCCGGGACCTGGACAGGGCAATGAGCAGTTCTTC	CASIPGPGQGNEQFF
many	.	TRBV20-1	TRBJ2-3	TGCAGTGCCACGGAAACTGGGGGTAGGACAGATACGCAGTATTTT	CSATETGGRTDTQYF
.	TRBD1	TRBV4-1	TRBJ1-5	TGCGCCAGCAGCCAAGTTGGGGTGACAGGGAGCAATCAGCCCCAGCATTTT	CASSQVGVTGSNQPQHF
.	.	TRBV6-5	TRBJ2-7	TGTGCCAGCAGGGACGGGGGAGGTCATGCGTACGAGCAGTACTTC	CASRDGGGHAYEQYF
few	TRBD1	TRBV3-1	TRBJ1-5	TGTGCCAGCAGCCGGACAGGGGACGGCAATCAGCCCCAGCATTTT	CASSRTGDGNQPQHF
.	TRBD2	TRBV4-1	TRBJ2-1	TGCGCCAGCAGATTAAGCGGGAGAGCCAACGTCGCCTACAATGAGCAGTTCTTC	CASRLSGRANVAYNEQFF
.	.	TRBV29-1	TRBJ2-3	TGCAGCGTTCTGGGCACAGATACGCAGTATTTT	CSVLGTDTQYF
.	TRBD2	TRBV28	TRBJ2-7	TGTGCCAGCAGTCAGACTAGCGGGATCGAGCAGTACTTC	CASSQTSGIEQYF
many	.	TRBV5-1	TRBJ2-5	TGCGCCAGCAGCTTGTCGCCGGGAATCCTGGAGACCCAGTACTTC	CASSLSPGILETQYF
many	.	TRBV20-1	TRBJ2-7	TGCAGTGCATACAGGGAGGGATACTCCTACGAGCAGTACTTC	CSAYREGYSYEQYF
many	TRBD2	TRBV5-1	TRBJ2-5	TGCGCCAGCAGCTTGATGGCGGGAGGACAAGAGACCCAGTACTTC	CASSLMAGGQETQYF
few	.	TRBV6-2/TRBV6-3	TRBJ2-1	TGTGCCAGCTTGACGCAGGGGATCGAGCAGTTCTTC	CASLTQGIEQFF
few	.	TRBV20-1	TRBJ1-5	TGCAGTGCTAGAGATATGGCAGTTTATAGCAATCAGCCCCAGCATTTT	CSARDMAVYSNQPQHF
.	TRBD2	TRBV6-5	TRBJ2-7	TGTGCCAGCAGATTAGCGGGAGGCCTGAGCTCCTACGAGCAGTACTTC	CASRLAGGLSSYEQYF
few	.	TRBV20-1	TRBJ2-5	TGCAGTGCTAGACACAGCCAAGAGACCCAGTACTTC	CSARHSQETQYF
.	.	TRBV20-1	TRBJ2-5	TGCAGTGTAGTTGGACAAACGTACCAAGAGACCCAGTACTTC	CSVVGQTYQETQYF
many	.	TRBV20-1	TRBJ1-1	TGCAGTGCAGCAACTCCCTCTTTAGCTTTCTTT	CSAATPSLAFF
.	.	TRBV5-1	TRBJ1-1	TGCGCCAGCCAACAGCTTCGGGCGATGAACACTGAAGCTTTCTTT	CASQQLRAMNTEAFF
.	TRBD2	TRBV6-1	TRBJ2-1	TGTGCCAGCAGTCCCCTTAGCGGGAGCTCCTACAATGAGCAGTTCTTC	CASSPLSGSSYNEQFF
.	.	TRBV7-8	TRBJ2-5	TGTGCCAGCAGCTTAGCGTTACCCAAGACCCAGTACTTC	CASSLALPKTQYF
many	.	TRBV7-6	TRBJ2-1	TGTGCCAGCAGCTTAAAGGGGGGTGAGCAGTTCTTC	CASSLKGGEQFF
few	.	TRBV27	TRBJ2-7	.	CASRVGAGAMYF
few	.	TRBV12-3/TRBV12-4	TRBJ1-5	TGTGCCAGCAGTCATCTCAGGGGCAATCAGCCCCAGCATTTT	CASSHLRGNQPQHF
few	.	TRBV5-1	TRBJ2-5	TGCGCCAGCAGCTTGGTAGCCAGCTCCCAAGAGACCCAGTACTTC	CASSLVASSQETQYF
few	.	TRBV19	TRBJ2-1	TGTGCCAGTAGTATCGGGCTAGAGGGGAATGAGCAGTTCTTC	CASSIGLEGNEQFF
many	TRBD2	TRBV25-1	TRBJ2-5	TGTGCCAGCAGTGAGACGGGAGGGCCAGGGGAGACCCAGTACTTC	CASSETGGPGETQYF
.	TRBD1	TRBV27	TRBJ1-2	TGTGCCAGCAGTTTATCGCTTGGGACAGCGCATGGCTACACCTTC	CASSLSLGTAHGYTF
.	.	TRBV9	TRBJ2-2	TGTGCCAGCGGAGGGTCCGCGAACACCGGGGAGCTGTTTTTT	CASGGSANTGELFF
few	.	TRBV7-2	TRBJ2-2	TGTGCCAGCAGCTTTTCGGCGCAGAACACCGGGGAGCTGTTTTTT	CASSFSAQNTGELFF
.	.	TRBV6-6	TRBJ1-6	TGTGCCAGCAGCTTTACTTCAGTAGCCACACCTAATTCACCCCTCCACTTT	CASSFTSVATPNSPLHF
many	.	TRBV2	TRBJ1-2	TGTGCCAGCAGTGAGGGGGGAGGAATCAGTGGCTACACCTTC	CASSEGGGISGYTF
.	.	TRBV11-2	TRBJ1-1	TGTGCCAGCAGCTTAAACCCCCTCCACATTAGTACTGAAGCTTTCTTT	CASSLNPLHISTEAFF
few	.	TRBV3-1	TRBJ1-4	TGTGCCACCAAGGGGACGGTAGGTGAAAAACTGTTTTTT	CATKGTVGEKLFF
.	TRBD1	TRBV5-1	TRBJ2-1	TGCGCCAGCAGCTTCAATCAGGGGGCAGGGGATGAGCAGTTCTTC	CASSFNQGAGDEQFF
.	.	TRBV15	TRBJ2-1	TGTGCCACCAGCAGAGTCGTCAATGAGCAGTTCTTC	CATSRVVNEQFF
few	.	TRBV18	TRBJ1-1	TGTGCCAGCTCACCACGTTCGGGGAGCACTGAAGCTTTCTTT	CASSPRSGSTEAFF
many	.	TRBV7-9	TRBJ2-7	TGTGCCAGCAGCTCTCCCCCAGGAGGGAGATACGAGCAGTACTTC	CASSSPPGGRYEQYF
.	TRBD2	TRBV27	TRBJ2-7	TGTGCCAGCAGTTACGGACTAGCGGGAGTGTACGAGCAGTACTTC	CASSYGLAGVYEQYF
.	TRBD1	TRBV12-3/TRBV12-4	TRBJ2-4	TGTGCCAGCAGTCAAAGACAGGGCACAGCCAAAAACATTCAGTACTTC	CASSQRQGTAKNIQYF
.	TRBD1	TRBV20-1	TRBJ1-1	TGCAGTGCTAGAGATAGGCAGGGGGACACTGAAGCTTTCTTT	CSARDRQGDTEAFF